This TCR beta chain emerged from a study of low-dose radiotherapy and immunotherapy resistance in tumors. Study in general: Daily intake of oral aspirin 300 mg by patients lasted four cycles and began on cycle 1 day 1.

This clonotype was recorded many times. The V gene's germline CDR1 is DFQATT and CDR2 SNEGSKA (reference sequence). This CDR3 region has 13 residues. Trimming removed 5 bases at V and 6 bases at J, with 14 bases between. Regarding time point: before trial treatment. TRAV- and TRBV-specific primers, spanning alpha and beta chains, primed first-strand cDNA. TCRs underwent 15 to 20 PCR cycles of amplification with a constant-region primer and V-primer adapter. TCRdb ran MiXCR on the reads and lists one entry per CDR3 protein. The table includes 45,000 to 75,000 distinct CDR3 sequences, around 27% detected once.

The origin of this receptor is a male donor with prostate cancer. The chain is built from TRBV20-1 and TRBJ2-1; D may be TRBD2 (7 bases). Sequenced material: PBMCs, taken before treatment. Here the CDR3 reads CSAVGGRGNEQFF. CDR3 in DNA: TGCAGTGCTGTGGGGGGGCGTGGCAATGAGCAGTTCTTC.